Following are 19 T cell receptor beta chains from one sample sequenced in a study of T cell responses to AZD1222 COVID-19 vaccine. Repertoires were generated with immunoSEQ multiplex PCR, while TCRdb's copy carries only in-frame clones and drops some. The table shows about 140,000 clones, with about 90% occurring only once. The specimen was peripheral blood, collected 28 days after the second dose of the MenACWY control vaccine. These receptor sequences come from an adult who received the MenACWY meningococcal vaccine as a control.

V is TRBV9 and J is TRBJ1-5; no definite D call. With 2 bases removed from V and 7 bases from J, the gap between germline ends came to 10 bases. The CDR3 sequence is 13 residues long. Per the germline V gene, CDR1 is SGDLS and CDR2 is YYNGEE. CDR3 residues: CASSVDLMQPQHF. DNA of the CDR3: TGTGCCAGCAGCGTCGACTTGATGCAGCCCCAGCATTTT.

The chain links TRBV6-4 to TRBJ1-5; 7 bases align to TRBD1. The CDR3 sequence is 16 residues long. The germline gives CDR1 MRHNA, CDR2 SNTAGT. J gave up 1 base and V 4 bases, and 7 bases lay outside the gene matches. The CDR3 DNA is TGTGCCAGCAGTGCCTCGGCAGGGGGAAGCAATCAGCCCCAGCATTTT. Translating it yields CASSASAGGSNQPQHF.

This clone has a single count. V and J are TRBV19 and TRBJ2-5, with D uncertain. The CDR3 extends over 13 amino acids. Trimming shortened V by 6 bases and J by 5 bases, and 13 bases separated the two germline ends. Germline loops: CDR1 LNHDA, CDR2 SQIVND (reference sequence). DNA of the CDR3: TGTGCCAGTAGAAGGGCCGTCGCGGAGACCCAGTACTTC. This translates into CASRRAVAETQYF.

The chain employs TRBV27 and TRBJ1-2, with D maybe TRBD1 (5 bases). The CDR3 covers 15 residues. CDR1 and CDR2 from the germline V gene are MNHEY and SMNVEV (reference sequence). Trimming stripped 7 bases from V and 8 bases from J, with 23 bases between. CDR3 region: CASTKVGTSPGGYTF. In DNA, the CDR3 is TGTGCCAGCACCAAAGTAGGGACCTCCCCTGGGGGCTACACCTTC.

This chain uses TRBV5-4 with TRBJ1-5, with D unclear. The V gene's germline CDR1 is SGHNT and CDR2 YYREEE (reference sequence). This CDR3 spans 14 amino acids. Between the trimmed V and J ends, which lost 0 bases and 5 bases, there was a span of 9 bases. The chain's CDR3 is CASSLDGRDQPQHF. Written as DNA, the CDR3 is TGTGCCAGCAGCTTGGACGGGAGGGATCAGCCCCAGCATTTT.

DNA of the CDR3: TGTGCCAGCAGCATACAGGGCCCGAATAGCAATCAGCCCCAGCATTTT. This translates into CASSIQGPNSNQPQHF. The V gene is TRBV7-8, the J gene TRBJ1-5, with a possible D match to TRBD1 (6 bases). The CDR3 consists of 16 residues. Germline CDR1 SGHVS, CDR2 FQNEAQ. V shed 5 bases and J shed 0 bases, with 14 bases lying between them.

This rearrangement joins TRBV19 to TRBJ1-5, with no clear D. The CDR3 runs to 16 residues. Trimming left V 5 bases short and J 0 bases short, with 14 bases between. CDR1 and CDR2 (germline): LNHDA, SQIVND (reference sequence). This CDR3 reads CASSPGRQISNQPQHF. The CDR3 bases are TGTGCCAGTAGTCCCGGGAGGCAGATTAGCAATCAGCCCCAGCATTTT.

This chain joins TRBV5-1 and TRBJ1-2; 7 nucleotides align to TRBD1. The CDR3 covers 16 residues. Germline V CDR1 and CDR2: SGHRS, YFSETQ. Trimming removed 0 bases from V and 4 bases from J; junction bases left unmatched: 9. CDR3 amino acids: CASSLEGAGGTYGYTF. Here the CDR3 DNA reads TGCGCCAGCAGCTTGGAAGGGGCAGGGGGTACCTATGGCTACACCTTC.

The chain employs TRBV6-5 and TRBJ2-2; 9 bases are a match to TRBD1. V gave up 4 bases and J gave up 6 bases; unmatched junction bases: 9. Germline V CDR1 and CDR2: MNHEY, SVGAGI. This CDR3 is 16 amino acids long. CDR3 nucleotides: TGTGCCAGCAGTTCACCGGGACAGGGTTTTCCCGGGGAGCTGTTTTTT. Protein sequence: CASSSPGQGFPGELFF.

The chain is built from TRBV28 and TRBJ2-2; 8 bases match TRBD2. The germline V gene encodes CDR1 MDHEN and CDR2 SYDVKM. V dropped 5 bases and J dropped 4; count of bases not matched to a gene: 18. This CDR3 has 19 residues. The CDR3 DNA follows: TGTGCCAGCAGTCCCCCCGGCGGCGGGGGGACCCGGAGCACCGGGGAGCTGTTTTTT. Amino acid sequence: CASSPPGGGGTRSTGELFF.

V and J are TRBV7-2 and TRBJ2-3; possible D gene TRBD2, 6 bases. Trimming shortened V by 0 bases and J by 4 bases, and 14 bases separated the two germline ends. The CDR3 has 16 amino acids. From germline, CDR1 is SGHTA and CDR2 FQGNSA. CDR3 in amino acids: CASSLAGGINADTQYF. In DNA, the CDR3 is TGTGCCAGCAGCTTAGCGGGCGGGATCAATGCAGATACGCAGTATTTT.

The CDR3 DNA reads as TGTGCCAGCAGCGTCGCCGGGACAGGAGGCTACGAGCAGTACTTC. Its protein is CASSVAGTGGYEQYF. This chain uses TRBV7-3 with TRBJ2-7; TRBD1 matches 8 bases. In germline, CDR1 is SGHTA, CDR2 FQGTGA. The V gene end was trimmed by 5 bases and the J gene end by 3 bases; junction bases not matched to a gene: 9. The CDR3 totals 15 residues.

The count of this clone is one. The chain employs TRBV7-2 and TRBJ2-3; 7 bases fit TRBD2. With V trimmed by 8 bases and J by 0 bases, 5 bases remained unmatched. The CDR3 is 14 residues long. The V gene's germline CDR1 is SGHTA and CDR2 FQGNSA. The CDR3 loop reads CASVRGDSTDTQYF. The CDR3 bases are TGTGCCAGCGTCCGGGGGGATAGCACAGATACGCAGTATTTT.

The genes are TRBV6-2 or TRBV6-3 and TRBJ2-5, with TRBD2 matching over 7 bases. CDR1 and CDR2 from the germline V gene are MNHEY and SVGEGT. The V and J ends lost 6 bases and 3 bases, in that order; junction bases with no gene match: 7. The CDR3 totals 14 residues. CDR3 sequence (DNA): TGTGCCAGCAGCGACCGGCGGGGGAAAGAGACCCAGTACTTC. It encodes CASSDRRGKETQYF.

The gene calls are TRBV19 and TRBJ1-5; unclear D gene. V was clipped by 0 bases and J by 5 bases, with 5 bases between them. From germline, CDR1 is LNHDA and CDR2 SQIVND (reference sequence). CDR3 length equals 13 residues. This CDR3 is CASSIERYQPQHF. CDR3 DNA: TGTGCCAGTAGTATAGAACGGTATCAGCCCCAGCATTTT. The full variable domain, rest sourced from reference TRBV19 and TRBJ1-5, is DGGITQSPKYLFRKEGQNVTLSCEQNLNHDAMYWYRQDPGQGLRLIYYSQIVNDFQKGDIAEGYSVSREKKESFPLTVTSAQKNPTAFYLCASSIERYQPQHFGDGTRLSIL.

The chain uses TRBV19 and TRBJ1-2; no firm D call. Germline values: CDR1 LNHDA, CDR2 SQIVND (reference sequence). V was cut by 3 bases and J by 4 bases, with 15 bases left in between. CDR3 length equals 15 residues. The CDR3 spells CASSMQAQNLYGYTF. The CDR3 DNA reads as TGTGCCAGTAGTATGCAGGCCCAAAACCTCTATGGCTACACCTTC.

The J gene is TRBJ1-2, the V gene TRBV28, with D perhaps TRBD1 (5 bases). The V and J ends lost 3 bases and 0 bases respectively, with 11 bases between them. Germline loops: CDR1 MDHEN, CDR2 SYDVKM. The CDR3 length is 15 residues. CDR3 DNA sequence: TGTGCCAGCAGTTTTGGGGGGGAGCCTAACTATGGCTACACCTTC. Protein sequence: CASSFGGEPNYGYTF.

The table lists this clone with a count of one. The chain is built from TRBV7-9 and TRBJ2-2; D call uncertain. This CDR3 has 16 residues. The ends were cut back, 1 base at V and 8 bases at J, with 17 bases in the middle. Germline assignment: CDR1 SEHNR and CDR2 FQNEAQ (reference sequence). The CDR3 region is CASSLVPSRRIGELFF. The CDR3 DNA reads as TGTGCCAGCAGCTTAGTCCCCTCCAGACGGATAGGGGAGCTGTTTTTT.

The rearrangement joins TRBV5-1 to TRBJ2-1; TRBD2 matches at 15 bases. V gave up 4 bases and J gave up 8 bases; unmatched junction bases: 7. CDR3 size: 16 residues. In germline, CDR1 is SGHRS, CDR2 YFSETQ. The CDR3: CASSPGTSGRLDEQFF. CDR3 in DNA: TGCGCCAGCAGCCCCGGGACTAGCGGGAGGTTGGATGAGCAGTTCTTC.